The 11 T cell receptor beta chains below all came from one sample that was sequenced in a study of T cell clonotyping in hematopoietic cell transplantation. Method: immunoSEQ multiplex PCR; TCRdb's copy keeps in-frame clones and lacks some. The table includes some 13,000 clones, roughly 92% detected once. The sample here was PBMCs, taken 100 days after allogeneic stem cell transplant. The receptors come from a female patient in her fifties who had an allogeneic stem cell transplant from an unrelated donor, so the T cells may come from the graft donor. Some clones in this sample may be carry-over from other donors' samples.

The chain employs TRBV9 and TRBJ2-1; TRBD2 aligns across 7 bases. The CDR3 sequence is 14 residues long. The germline V gene has CDR1 SGDLS and CDR2 YYNGEE. After removal of 4 bases from V and 4 bases from J, the junction contained 5 bases not matched to a gene. DNA of the CDR3: TGTGCCAGCAGCTCTAGCGGTACTTACAATGAGCAGTTCTTC. Translated: CASSSSGTYNEQFF.

This sequence joins TRBV7-6 and TRBJ2-1, with 8 bases aligning to TRBD2. The CDR3 is 14 residues long. Germline CDR1 is SGHVS and CDR2 is FNYEAQ. Germline trimming cut 1 base from V and 8 bases from J; bases unmatched to any gene: 4. The CDR3 protein is CASSLGGRNYEQFF. CDR3 nucleotide sequence: TGTGCCAGCAGCTTAGGCGGGAGGAACTATGAGCAGTTCTTC. The entire variable domain, with the rest obtained from reference TRBV7-6 and TRBJ2-1, is as follows: GAGVSQSPRYKVTKRGQDVALRCDPISGHVSLYWYRQALGQGPEFLTYFNYEAQQDKSGLPNDRFSAERPEGSISTLTIQRTEQRDSAMYRCASSLGGRNYEQFFGPGTRLTVL.

The chain couples TRBV5-1 to TRBJ1-1, with a weak D call TRBD1 (5 bases). Looked up from germline, CDR1 is SGHRS and CDR2 is YFSETQ. Trimming took 2 bases from V and 0 from J, leaving 17 bases between them. CDR3 size: 17 residues. CDR3 nucleotide sequence: TGCGCCAGCAGCTTAGCGGCGACAGCGGGGATGAACACTGAAGCTTTCTTT. As protein: CASSLAATAGMNTEAFF.

The rearrangement joins TRBV7-9 to TRBJ1-1; no reliable D call. V shed 3 bases and J shed 3 bases, with 5 bases lying between them. The CDR3 extends over 12 amino acids. Germline CDR1 SEHNR, CDR2 FQNEAQ (reference sequence). In DNA, the CDR3 is TGTGCCAGCAGCTTTCGGGACACTGAAGCTTTCTTT. Protein sequence: CASSFRDTEAFF.

The genes are TRBV27 and TRBJ1-2; D is undetermined. The CDR3 is made up of 14 amino acids. Looked up from germline, CDR1 is MNHEY and CDR2 is SMNVEV (reference sequence). Between the trimmed V and J ends, which lost 6 bases and 4 bases, there was a span of 15 bases. For the CDR3, the DNA is TGTGCCAGCAGCACTGGAGGGCGGATCTATGGCTACACCTTC. It codes for CASSTGGRIYGYTF.

The genes are TRBV5-1 and TRBJ2-4; tentatively, D is TRBD2 (6 bases). The CDR3 is made up of 14 amino acids. Germline V gives CDR1 SGHRS, CDR2 YFSETQ. Trimming pared 5 bases from V and 0 bases from J, leaving 9 bases between. The CDR3 loop is CASREGLAKNIQYF. The CDR3 DNA is TGCGCCAGCAGGGAGGGGTTAGCCAAAAACATTCAGTACTTC.

This chain links TRBV9 with TRBJ1-2; D gene ambiguous. Germline CDR1 and CDR2: SGDLS and YYNGEE. This CDR3 is built from 15 residues. V gave up 3 bases and J gave up 1 base, with 13 bases separating them. CDR3 sequence: CASSGEGRVNYGYTF. The CDR3 nucleotides are TGTGCCAGCAGCGGGGAGGGTAGAGTTAACTATGGCTACACCTTC. Drawing the rest from reference TRBV9 and TRBJ1-2, the complete variable domain is DSGVTQTPKHLITATGQRVTLRCSPRSGDLSVYWYQQSLDQGLQFLIQYYNGEERAKGNILERFSAQQFPDLHSELNLSSLELGDSALYFCASSGEGRVNYGYTFGSGTRLTVV.

The V gene is TRBV2, the J gene TRBJ2-5; 11 bases line up with TRBD2. From germline, CDR1 is SNHLY and CDR2 FYNNEI. CDR3 size: 16 residues. Losses at the gene ends were 3 bases for V and 1 base for J; bases not matched to a gene: 4. The CDR3 region has the DNA TGTGCCAGCAGTGAGGGACTAGCGGTTGGCCAAGAGACCCAGTACTTC. Amino acids: CASSEGLAVGQETQYF.

This chain links TRBV9 with TRBJ2-3; D unresolved. Germline V CDR1 and CDR2: SGDLS, YYNGEE. CDR3 size: 12 residues. V dropped 4 bases and J dropped 6 bases, with 9 bases sitting between them. CDR3 DNA: TGTGCCAGCAGCCCCATGGTGGATACGCAGTATTTT. Its translation: CASSPMVDTQYF. The whole variable domain, filled in from reference TRBV9 and TRBJ2-3, reads DSGVTQTPKHLITATGQRVTLRCSPRSGDLSVYWYQQSLDQGLQFLIQYYNGEERAKGNILERFSAQQFPDLHSELNLSSLELGDSALYFCASSPMVDTQYFGPGTRLTVL.

The chain employs TRBV28 and TRBJ2-7; either TRBD1 or TRBD2 may fit D (5 bases each). The CDR3 extends over 11 amino acids. CDR1 is MDHEN, CDR2 SYDVKM, per germline. Trimming removed 10 bases from V and 4 bases from J, with 11 bases in between. CDR3 bases: TGTGCCACGACAGAGGGGTACGAGCAGTACTTC. It codes for CATTEGYEQYF.

This clone was counted only a few times. The chain uses TRBV7-8 and TRBJ1-2, with TRBD1 matching 8 bases. V lost 3 bases, J lost 3 bases, and 3 bases stayed unmatched. This CDR3 is built from 14 residues. Germline values: CDR1 SGHVS, CDR2 FQNEAQ. This CDR3 is CASSLTGDDYGYTF. The CDR3 nucleotides read TGTGCCAGCAGCTTGACAGGGGACGACTATGGCTACACCTTC.